This entry lists 5 T cell receptor beta chains sequenced from one sample in a study of blood T cell repertoires in COVID-19. Assay: immunoSEQ multiplex PCR; the TCRdb copy retains only in-frame clones and omits some. The top ten hold roughly 3.5% of the sample, which has 95,000 to 120,000 clones, approximately 81% seen once. Sequencing was carried out using peripheral blood. These receptors came from a man between 35 and 55 years old with acute or convalescent COVID-19.

The chain employs TRBV4-1 and TRBJ2-1, with TRBD2 matching 8 bases. J was trimmed by 8 bases and V by 2 bases; bases with no gene match: 17. The CDR3 consists of 18 residues. The germline CDR1 and CDR2 sequences are MGHRA and YSYEKL. CDR3 region: CASSQLVSGVDGGYEQFF. CDR3 nucleotides: TGCGCCAGCAGCCAACTCGTTAGCGGGGTGGATGGGGGCTATGAGCAGTTCTTC.

This sequence joins TRBV19 and TRBJ1-2; D may be TRBD1 (6 bases). CDR3 length equals 13 residues. Germline V CDR1 and CDR2: LNHDA, SQIVND (reference sequence). Trimming stripped 5 bases from V and 6 bases from J, with 13 bases between. CDR3 region: CASSAGQRNGYTF. The DNA of the CDR3 is TGTGCCAGTAGTGCCGGACAGCGAAATGGCTACACCTTC.

V is TRBV4-2 and J is TRBJ2-7, with TRBD2 identical over 8 bases. Losses at the gene ends were 1 base for V and 2 bases for J; bases not matched to a gene: 4. Germline V lookup: CDR1 LGHNA, CDR2 YNFKEQ. The CDR3 loop spans 15 amino acids. The CDR3 loop reads CASSQAGGGAYEQYF. The CDR3 region has the DNA TGTGCCAGCAGCCAAGCCGGGGGGGGTGCCTACGAGCAGTACTTC.

The chain joins TRBV24-1 to TRBJ2-1; the match to TRBD2 covers 13 bases. J gave up 4 bases and V 4 bases, and 3 bases lay outside the gene matches. Germline V gene lookup returns CDR1 KGHDR and CDR2 SFDVKD. This CDR3 contains 16 residues. CDR3 protein: CATSDSTSGGYNEQFF. CDR3 bases: TGTGCCACCAGTGACTCGACTAGCGGGGGGTACAATGAGCAGTTCTTC.

The chain has TRBV5-8 and TRBJ1-3; a weak D match, TRBD1 (6 bases). Trimming left V 2 bases short and J 3 bases short, with 9 bases between. The CDR3 covers 14 residues. The germline V gene encodes CDR1 SGHTS and CDR2 YDEGEE. The CDR3 protein is CASSLQGDGNTIYF. The CDR3 nucleotides are TGTGCCAGCAGCTTACAGGGAGATGGAAACACCATATATTTT.